The source of this T cell receptor (beta chain) is a study of shared clonotypes between healthy human individuals. Using immunoSEQ multiplex PCR, the repertoire was profiled, and TCRdb retains in-frame clones only, with some absent. The sample holds some 2,100,000 clones, about 94% seen once. The CDR3 loop spans 15 amino acids. V was trimmed by 8 bases and J by 2 bases, leaving 16 bases between them. The germline V gene has CDR1 MNHNS and CDR2 SASEGT. The V call is TRBV6-1, the J call TRBJ1-5; tentative D call: TRBD1 (5 bases). The source is a man between 18 and 35 years old in good health. Sequencing was done on a sample of naive CD4+ T cells sorted from blood. The subset was: CD45RA+ positively selected. CDR3 amino acids: CASAFGRGGNQPQHF. CDR3 bases: TGTGCCAGCGCATTCGGTAGGGGTGGCAATCAGCCCCAGCATTTT.